These 7 T cell receptor beta chains were all obtained from the same sample, sequenced in a study of OX40 agonist ivuxolimab in advanced cancers. Method: immunoSEQ multiplex PCR; TCRdb's copy keeps in-frame clones and lacks some. The sample holds about 75,000 clones, around 83% seen once. The sequenced sample was CD4+ or CD8+ T cells sorted from blood, obtained in a trial of the OX40 agonist ivuxolimab. The receptors come from an adult with an advanced solid tumor such as melanoma, head and neck, liver or kidney cancer.

In DNA form, the CDR3 reads TGTGCCAGCAAAACAAGTCCGCTGCGCTACAATGAGCAGTTCTTC. Its protein product is CASKTSPLRYNEQFF. This rearrangement joins TRBV28 to TRBJ2-1; D is ambiguous. CDR1 and CDR2 from the germline V gene are MDHEN and SYDVKM. Trimming removed 7 bases from V and 3 bases from J, with 16 bases in between. The CDR3 runs to 15 residues. The whole variable domain, remainder taken from reference TRBV28 and TRBJ2-1, is DVKVTQSSRYLVKRTGEKVFLECVQDMDHENMFWYRQDPGLGLRLIYFSYDVKMKEKGDIPEGYSVSREKKERFSLILESASTNQTSMYLCASKTSPLRYNEQFFGPGTRLTVL.

With regard to this clone: The junction shows a germline mismatch at one end, possibly a read error. The chain carries TRBV14 and TRBJ1-2; 12 bases map to TRBD1. CDR1 and CDR2 (germline): SGHDN, FVKESK. This CDR3 comprises 13 residues. For the CDR3, the DNA is TGTGCCAGCAGCCAAGGGGACAGGGGGCGAAAGTGGTTC. Protein: CASSQGDRGRKWF.

This chain joins TRBV29-1 and TRBJ2-7, with D hard to call. Germline V gene sequence: CDR1 SQVTM, CDR2 ANQGSEA. V dropped 0 bases and J dropped 5 bases, with 14 bases sitting between them. The CDR3 loop spans 14 amino acids. The CDR3 DNA reads TGCAGCGTTGAAGATAGAGGAGTTGAGCACGAGCAGTACTTC. Translation gives CSVEDRGVEHEQYF.

The genes are TRBV11-2 and TRBJ2-2; 7 bases are a match to TRBD1. The trim removed 4 bases at V and 4 bases at J, leaving 6 bases unmatched. The germline gives CDR1 SGHAT, CDR2 FQNNGV. The CDR3 loop spans 15 amino acids. The CDR3: CASSSSGTVTGELFF. For the CDR3, the DNA is TGTGCCAGCAGCTCGTCCGGGACAGTCACCGGGGAGCTGTTTTTT.

This clone was seen a few times. One junction end disagrees with the germline gene, perhaps due to a read error. The V and J genes are TRBV7-7 and TRBJ2-1; D unclear. Germline-derived CDR1 and CDR2 are SSHAT and FNYEAQ (reference sequence). The CDR3 runs to 13 residues. The CDR3 DNA reads TGTGCTAGCAGCTTAGGGTCGTTAGATGAGCAGTTCTTC. Translated: CASSLGSLDEQFF.

V usage is TRBV11-3 and J usage is TRBJ2-1; 12 bases are shared with TRBD2. This CDR3 is built from 16 residues. Losses at the gene ends were 4 bases for V and 5 bases for J; bases not matched to a gene: 6. Germline loops: CDR1 SGHNT, CDR2 YENEEA. This CDR3 reads CASSSRLAGDDNEQFF. DNA of the CDR3: TGTGCCAGCAGCTCCCGACTAGCGGGAGATGACAATGAGCAGTTCTTC.

The CDR3 here is CASSLERLTDTQYF. Here the CDR3 DNA reads TGTGCCAGCAGCCTTGAGCGGTTAACAGATACGCAGTATTTT. J is TRBJ2-3 and V is TRBV11-1, with TRBD2 as a possible D gene (5 bases). Trimming pared 5 bases from V and 3 bases from J, leaving 12 bases between. The CDR3 spans 14 residues. Per germline, CDR1 SGHAT and CDR2 FQDESV (reference sequence).